This entry concerns a single T cell receptor beta chain. These data originate in a study of blood T cell repertoires in COVID-19. Across the whole study: Spain, Italy and the United States supplied samples that represented acute and convalescent COVID-19.

Cohort 3 donors were reported recovered after two negative PCRs, clearance, or symptom resolution. Only in-frame clones appear in the TCRdb table, and some are missing; sequencing was by immunoSEQ multiplex PCR. The sample has approximately 300,000 clones; around 87% are singletons. With 5 bases clipped from V and 0 bases from J, the junction kept 6 bases outside the gene matches. This CDR3 spans 16 amino acids. Germline lookup yields CDR1 SGHNT and CDR2 YYREEE (reference sequence). The clonotype originates from a woman between 25 and 40 years old who had recovered from COVID-19. The sample was PBMCs or T cells enriched from blood (not recorded which). The gene calls are TRBV5-4 and TRBJ2-3; 10 nucleotides align to TRBD1. This CDR3 reads CASRTGQGTSTDTQYF. As DNA, the CDR3 is TGTGCCAGCAGAACGGGACAGGGGACTAGCACAGATACGCAGTATTTT.